These 21 T cell receptor beta chains were sequenced from one sample in a study of patients and donors after allogeneic stem cell transplantation. TCRdb re-derived calls from the RT-PCR reads in MiXCR, one entry per CDR3 protein. The sample includes around 150,000 distinct CDR3 sequences, over 25% of them seen just once. The sample taken for sequencing was blood, either unsorted or a sorted T cell fraction (not recorded which). All receptors come from a human donor who was either an allogeneic HSCT recipient or a stem cell or donor lymphocyte infusion donor (not recorded which). It is not recorded whose cells these are; they may come from a transplant donor.

The table lists this clonotype with a few counts. The rearrangement links TRBV5-1 to TRBJ2-3; weak D call: TRBD2 (5 bases). Germline V gene lookup returns CDR1 SGHRS and CDR2 YFSETQ. V lost 2 bases and J 6 bases, leaving 16 bases between the germline ends. This CDR3 comprises 15 residues. As DNA, the CDR3 is TGCGCCAGCAGCTTAGGCTCGCAGAGGGCTGATACGCAGTATTTT. It yields the protein CASSLGSQRADTQYF.

The chain links TRBV10-3 to TRBJ2-2, with D hard to call. Trimming shortened V by 8 bases and J by 2 bases, and 6 bases separated the two germline ends. This CDR3 comprises 12 residues. Germline values: CDR1 ENHRY, CDR2 SYGVKD. This CDR3 reads CAIRRNTGELFF. The CDR3 bases are TGTGCCATCCGACGTAACACCGGGGAGCTGTTTTTT.

The sample holds one count of this clonotype. The chain carries TRBV4-1 and TRBJ2-1, with unresolved D. Germline CDR1 MGHRA, CDR2 YSYEKL. The ends were cut back, 4 bases at V and 8 bases at J, with 12 bases in the middle. This CDR3 is 13 amino acids long. The CDR3 region is CASSPPLGDEQFF. The CDR3 nucleotides are TGCGCCAGCAGCCCACCTCTAGGAGATGAGCAGTTCTTC.

The chain links TRBV12-3 or TRBV12-4 to TRBJ2-7, with 7 bases lining up with TRBD2. J was trimmed by 6 bases and V by 1 base; bases with no gene match: 0. The CDR3 length is 12 residues. CDR3 DNA: TGTGCCAGCAGTTTAGGACTAGCCGAGCAGTACTTC. Protein product: CASSLGLAEQYF.

The chain has TRBV10-3 and TRBJ2-1; D gene uncertain. This CDR3 is built from 13 residues. Germline V lookup: CDR1 ENHRY, CDR2 SYGVKD. The germline V and J ends were trimmed by 6 bases and 4 bases, with 10 bases remaining between them. CDR3 protein: CAIRQDVYNEQFF. CDR3 nucleotides: TGTGCCATCAGGCAAGACGTGTACAATGAGCAGTTCTTC.

V usage is TRBV7-2 and J usage is TRBJ2-5; D remains unclear. This CDR3 is built from 13 residues. In germline, CDR1 is SGHTA, CDR2 FQGNSA. The germline V and J ends were trimmed by 5 bases and 4 bases, with 11 bases remaining between them. The CDR3 spells CASSAQGLETQYF. The CDR3 bases are TGTGCCAGCAGCGCTCAAGGGTTAGAGACCCAGTACTTC.

This clonotype was observed many times. The genes are TRBV6-5 and TRBJ1-2, with D possibly being TRBD1 (5 bases). The CDR3 is made up of 12 amino acids. CDR1 is MNHEY and CDR2 is SVGAGI in the germline V gene. Trimming removed 6 bases from V and 4 bases from J, with 9 bases in between. In DNA, the CDR3 is TGTGCCAGCAGGGGGACTCTCTATGGCTACACCTTC. This sequence encodes CASRGTLYGYTF.

In regard to this clonotype: A much larger clone lies one base from this, so it may be a read error. Lacking the conserved final phenylalanine or tryptophan, this CDR3 likely reflects a read error. This chain uses TRBV6-1 with TRBJ1-6; 12 bases are shared with TRBD1. The CDR3 totals 15 residues. V lost 6 bases and J lost 7; bases outside the gene matches: 4. CDR1 is MNHNS, CDR2 SASEGT, per germline. The DNA for the CDR3 is TGTGCCAGCAGGGGACAGGGGGCGATAAATTCACCCCTCCACTTG. Protein: CASRGQGAINSPLHL.

J is TRBJ2-7 and V is TRBV12-3 or TRBV12-4; 11 bases agree with TRBD1. The CDR3 is 15 amino acids. Trimming cost V 6 bases and J 3 bases; bases outside gene matches: 7. As DNA, the CDR3 is TGTGCCAGCAGGGGACAGGGGGAGGACTACTACGAGCAGTACTTC. It codes for CASRGQGEDYYEQYF.

This rearrangement joins TRBV9 to TRBJ2-7; TRBD1 matches 7 bases. This CDR3 spans 14 amino acids. Germline V CDR1 and CDR2: SGDLS, YYNGEE. Trimming at V came to 3 bases and at J to 3 bases, leaving 6 bases not matched to a gene. The CDR3 nucleotides read TGTGCCAGCAGCGAAGGGACAGACTTCTACGAGCAGTACTTC. It specifies CASSEGTDFYEQYF.

There are a few counts of this clonotype. This chain links TRBV12-3 or TRBV12-4 with TRBJ1-3; the match to TRBD1 covers 8 bases. The CDR3 is made up of 14 amino acids. The V gene end was trimmed by 6 bases and the J gene end by 4 bases; junction bases not matched to a gene: 5. CDR3 sequence (DNA): TGTGCCAGCAGCAGGACAGGGTTCGGAAACACCATATATTTT. It specifies CASSRTGFGNTIYF.

The table lists this clonotype with a count of one. V usage is TRBV19 and J usage is TRBJ1-6; no firm D call. The CDR3 has 13 amino acids. Trimming left V 6 bases short and J 10 bases short, with 13 bases between. Germline V gene sequence: CDR1 LNHDA, CDR2 SQIVND (reference sequence). The CDR3 DNA is TGTGCCAGTAGCCGTTCCCTTCGGTCACCCCTCCACTTT. The encoded protein is CASSRSLRSPLHF.

The table lists this clonotype with a few counts. The chain is built from TRBV7-9 and TRBJ1-5; 7 bases are a match to TRBD1. V trimming: 1 base; J trimming: 0 bases; junction bases outside the gene matches: 6. Looked up from germline, CDR1 is SEHNR and CDR2 is FQNEAQ (reference sequence). The CDR3 length is 17 residues. The CDR3 sequence is CASSLVEGAYSNQPQHF. DNA of the CDR3: TGTGCCAGCAGCTTAGTCGAGGGGGCCTATAGCAATCAGCCCCAGCATTTT.

This clonotype was counted ten times or more. V gene TRBV6-2 or TRBV6-3 combines with J gene TRBJ1-5, with D tentatively TRBD1 (6 bases). Germline values: CDR1 MNHEY, CDR2 SVGEGT. The CDR3 sequence is 15 residues long. V lost 5 bases, J lost 5 bases, and 16 bases lay in between. CDR3 coding DNA: TGTGCCAGCAGTCCAGCACAGGGAGGTTATCAGCCCCAGCATTTT. Translation gives CASSPAQGGYQPQHF.

This clonotype came up many times. The genes are TRBV12-3 or TRBV12-4 and TRBJ1-6; tentative D call: TRBD1 (5 bases). Trimming took 7 bases from V and 4 from J, leaving 11 bases between them. The CDR3 length is 14 residues. The CDR3 coding sequence is TGTGCCAGCACGCCGGGACTGTATAATTCACCCCTCCACTTT. Translated: CASTPGLYNSPLHF.

The V and J genes are TRBV5-1 and TRBJ2-1; 13 positions agree with TRBD2. Germline V gives CDR1 SGHRS, CDR2 YFSETQ. The CDR3 consists of 16 residues. V lost 4 bases, J lost 7 bases, and 8 bases stayed unmatched. The CDR3 sequence is CASSLTGLAGPNEQFF. As DNA, the CDR3 is TGCGCCAGCAGCCTAACGGGACTAGCGGGACCTAATGAGCAGTTCTTC. The full variable domain, completed using reference TRBV5-1 and TRBJ2-1, is KAGVTQTPRYLIKTRGQQVTLSCSPISGHRSVSWYQQTPGQGLQFLFEYFSETQRNKGNFPGRFSGRQFSNSRSEMNVSTLELGDSALYLCASSLTGLAGPNEQFFGPGTRLTVL.

J is TRBJ2-3 and V is TRBV12-3 or TRBV12-4; TRBD2 might be the D (5 bases). Trimming removed 5 bases from V and 5 bases from J, with 23 bases in between. The CDR3 has 17 amino acids. CDR3 sequence: CASSSPEGEGLVDTQYF. In DNA form, the CDR3 reads TGTGCCAGCAGTAGCCCCGAGGGAGAGGGATTGGTAGATACGCAGTATTTT.

This clonotype turned up a few times. The chain joins TRBV5-1 to TRBJ2-1, with 16 bases aligning to TRBD2. The germline gives CDR1 SGHRS, CDR2 YFSETQ. The CDR3 totals 15 residues. V was clipped by 4 bases and J by 10 bases; unmatched bases: 5. CDR3 sequence reads: CASSMGLAGGSEQFF. Here the CDR3 DNA reads TGCGCCAGCAGCATGGGACTAGCGGGAGGGTCCGAGCAGTTCTTC.

This clonotype is a singleton in its sample. J is TRBJ2-7 and V is TRBV4-1; D is ambiguous. Germline V gene data show CDR1 as MGHRA and CDR2 as YSYEKL. V shed 0 bases and J shed 1 base, with 13 bases lying between them. The CDR3 has 16 residues. The CDR3 spells CASSQDFPLPSYEQYF. CDR3 sequence (DNA): TGCGCCAGCAGCCAAGATTTCCCCCTACCTTCCTACGAGCAGTACTTC.

Only a few counts were recorded for this clonotype. The chain has TRBV28 and TRBJ2-2, with 8 nucleotides matching TRBD2. The CDR3 is made up of 15 amino acids. Per germline, CDR1 MDHEN and CDR2 SYDVKM. Unmatched junction bases numbered 1, after V lost 3 bases and J lost 1 base. This CDR3 is CASSLTSENTGELFF. In nucleotides, the CDR3 is TGTGCCAGCAGTTTGACTAGCGAGAACACCGGGGAGCTGTTTTTT. Full variable domain (remainder filled in from reference TRBV28 and TRBJ2-2): DVKVTQSSRYLVKRTGEKVFLECVQDMDHENMFWYRQDPGLGLRLIYFSYDVKMKEKGDIPEGYSVSREKKERFSLILESASTNQTSMYLCASSLTSENTGELFFGEGSRLTVL.

This clonotype was counted a few times. J is TRBJ1-5 and V is TRBV6-2 or TRBV6-3, with TRBD1 matching 8 bases. Losses at the gene ends were 2 bases for V and 3 bases for J; bases not matched to a gene: 3. This CDR3 region has 15 residues. Per the germline V gene, CDR1 is MNHEY and CDR2 is SVGEGT. The DNA of the CDR3 is TGTGCCAGCAGTTACGTGACAGGGGACAATCAGCCCCAGCATTTT. Its protein product is CASSYVTGDNQPQHF.